This paragraph covers one T cell receptor (beta chain) sequence. The sample comes from a study of blood T cell repertoires in COVID-19. Study details: Samples taken during acute and convalescent COVID-19 were collected in the United States, Italy and Spain. T cells, B-cell-depleted T cells, or PBMCs supplied cDNA or gDNA.

In the original analysis: Using reference gene primer amplification, nucleated cell counts were estimated. TCRdb's table, derived via immunoSEQ multiplex PCR, lists solely in-frame clones and lacks some. V and J calls and clone size are given by that table; D and trimming were obtained from the DNA. The sample has about 100,000 clones; roughly two thirds are singletons. Per the germline V gene, CDR1 is SQVTM and CDR2 is ANQGSEA. The CDR3 has 10 residues. The J segment lost 7 bases and the V segment lost 4 bases, leaving 0 bases of the junction unmatched. Sequences were obtained from peripheral blood. This chain links TRBV29-1 with TRBJ1-2; 7 bases are a match to TRBD1. This TCR came from a man aged 80 or over with acute or convalescent COVID-19. CDR3 loop: CSVGDSGYTF. The CDR3 DNA reads TGCAGCGTTGGGGACAGTGGCTACACCTTC.